Sequencing of this TCR beta chain was carried out in a study of OX40 agonist ivuxolimab in advanced cancers. Assay: immunoSEQ multiplex PCR; the TCRdb copy retains only in-frame clones and omits some. The data contain around 78,000 clones, roughly 80% of them seen just once; the ten biggest clones take up around 4.2%. The receptor comes from an adult with an advanced solid tumor such as melanoma, head and neck, liver or kidney cancer. This sample comprised CD4+ or CD8+ T cells sorted from blood, obtained in a trial of the OX40 agonist ivuxolimab.

CDR3 residues: CASSPQDFSYNEQFF. The CDR3 DNA reads TGTGCCAGCTCACCACAGGATTTCTCCTACAATGAGCAGTTCTTC. V is TRBV18 and J is TRBJ2-1; D is unclear. Germline V gene sequence: CDR1 KGHSH, CDR2 LQKENI. The CDR3 is 15 residues long. The ends were cut back, 1 base at V and 0 bases at J, with 7 bases in the middle.